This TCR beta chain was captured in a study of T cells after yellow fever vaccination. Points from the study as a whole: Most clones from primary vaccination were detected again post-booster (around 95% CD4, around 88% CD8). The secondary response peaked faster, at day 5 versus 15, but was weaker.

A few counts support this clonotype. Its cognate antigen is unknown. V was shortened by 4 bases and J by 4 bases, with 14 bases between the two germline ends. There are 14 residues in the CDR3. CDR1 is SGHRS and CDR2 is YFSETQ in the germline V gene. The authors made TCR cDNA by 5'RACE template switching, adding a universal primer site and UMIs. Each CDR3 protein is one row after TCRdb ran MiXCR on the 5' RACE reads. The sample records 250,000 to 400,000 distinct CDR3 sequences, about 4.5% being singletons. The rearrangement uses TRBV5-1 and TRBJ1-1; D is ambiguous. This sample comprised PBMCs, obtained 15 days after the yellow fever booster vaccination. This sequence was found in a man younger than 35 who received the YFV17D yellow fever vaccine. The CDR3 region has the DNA TGCGCCAGCAGCACTTTGGCGGTGGGCACTGAAGCTTTCTTT. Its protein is CASSTLAVGTEAFF. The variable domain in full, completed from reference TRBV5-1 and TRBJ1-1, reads KAGVTQTPRYLIKTRGQQVTLSCSPISGHRSVSWYQQTPGQGLQFLFEYFSETQRNKGNFPGRFSGRQFSNSRSEMNVSTLELGDSALYLCASSTLAVGTEAFFGQGTRLTVV.